A selection of T cell receptor beta chains follows, all from one sample in a study of post-analysis software for immune sequencing data. MiXCR, applied by TCRdb to the PCR reads, yields one record per CDR3 protein. This table has more than 500,000 distinct CDR3 sequences, around 36% appearing once. Sample: blood. Source of these receptors: a girl aged 2-17 years with multiple sclerosis. The CDR3 runs from the conserved cysteine through the conserved F or W. The order of the fields is clone size, V gene, J gene, CDR3 protein. For some rows the clone size is stated as once, few or many, or as a class when expanded; others skip it.

few	TRBV7-9	TRBJ2-5	CASSSSSGGLPGAQYF
.	TRBV10-3	TRBJ2-5	CAIRTGGEETQYF
few	TRBV6-2/TRBV6-3	TRBJ2-6	CASGISGANVLTF
few	TRBV7-8	TRBJ2-5	CASSRGTRQETQYF
few	TRBV7-9	TRBJ2-3	CASSETSTDTQYF
.	TRBV7-6	TRBJ2-3	CASSPGQVTDTQYF
few	TRBV10-1	TRBJ2-3	CASSDDRGATDTQYF
.	TRBV14	TRBJ2-5	CASSQDQGKETQYF
.	TRBV11-2	TRBJ2-7	CASSPQARGLEQYF
.	TRBV6-5	TRBJ2-1	CASSYSGGAGNEQFF
many	TRBV20-1	TRBJ2-7	CSARVRGSTYEQYF
few	TRBV3-1	TRBJ2-3	CASSPGKGPDTQYF
few	TRBV10-2	TRBJ2-1	CASSEDTSLGGNEQFF
.	TRBV7-8	TRBJ2-4	CASSQTMGANIQYF
few	TRBV6-6	TRBJ2-1	CASSLRQATPSYNEQFF
few	TRBV12-3/TRBV12-4	TRBJ1-5	CASSPTRQPQHF
.	TRBV27	TRBJ1-4	CASSLSKGTGYREKLFF
few	TRBV9	TRBJ2-5	CASSDDLRASGSETQYF
few	TRBV7-9	TRBJ2-1	CASSLGRKTHNEQFF
.	TRBV10-3	TRBJ2-5	CAISDAPGGAETQYF
.	TRBV3-1	TRBJ1-5	CASSQGPRLDRLNQPQHF
.	TRBV10-3	TRBJ2-1	CAISERGPYNEQFF
.	TRBV5-1	TRBJ2-6	CASSLEASGANVLTF
.	TRBV7-3	TRBJ2-1	CTSSLRQGVHNEQFF
.	TRBV12-3/TRBV12-4	TRBJ2-7	CASSFRGTLIPYEQYF
.	TRBV7-9	TRBJ2-7	CANSTWSGGPTENLYEQYF
.	TRBV20-1	TRBJ2-1	CSARGTSGGNEQFF
.	TRBV2	TRBJ1-5	CASSDGAGPQHF
few	TRBV3-1	TRBJ2-2	CASRETGTGELFF
.	TRBV4-1	TRBJ1-6	CASSQEKWGRSSYNSPLHF
.	TRBV10-1	TRBJ2-7	CASKSPGLRWDCYEQYF
.	TRBV2	TRBJ2-1	CASSGQTPYNEQFF